This TCR beta chain was documented in a study of T cells in Graves' hyperthyroidism and ophthalmopathy. This CDR3 is 15 amino acids long. Trimming pared 5 bases from V and 6 bases from J, leaving 16 bases between. There were TCR beta CDR3 regions amplified from RNA transcripts. With the HTBI primer set, the TCR CDR3 went through a first round of RT-PCR. TCRdb fed the multiplex PCR reads into MiXCR, producing one record per CDR3 protein. The sample contains around 340,000 distinct CDR3 sequences, around a sixth of which appear only once. This clonotype was sampled from a woman between 45 and 65 years old with Graves' hyperthyroidism. Sequenced: blood. The rearrangement links TRBV12-3 or TRBV12-4 to TRBJ2-2, with a possible D match to TRBD2 (5 bases). The CDR3 loop is CASSTPGKWAGELFF. Here the CDR3 DNA reads TGTGCCAGCAGTACCCCCGGGAAGTGGGCCGGGGAGCTGTTTTTT.